This TCR beta chain was identified during a study of identical twins (dated by TCRdb to the mid-2010s). At the level of the whole study: The study deep-sequenced TCR alpha and beta repertoires from monozygotic twins, unrelated adults of various ages and cord blood to test whether fetal clonotypes persist. To rule out contamination, replicate twin experiments were performed at different times with different library preparation protocols. Overall study outcomes, separate from this receptor: Fewer insertions were carried by abundant cord blood beta clonotypes; a weaker similar trend was observed in young adult naive repertoires, while no such trend was observed in memory repertoires. In monozygotic twins, out-of-frame TCR alpha sharing was systematically underestimated by recombination models, although the models agreed with sharing between unrelated individuals. Because the same donors could not be followed over many years, the conclusions relied on cross-sectional statistical analysis. The excess sharing between twins in beta out-of-frame sequences was weaker because fewer shared sequences reduced the signal-to-noise ratio. Invariant T cells such as MAIT and iNKT could partly confound zero-insertion analyses, although diverse VJ usage argued against such confounding for most clonotypes. Out-of-frame TCR alpha sequences shared between twins showed an excess of low generation-probability sequences compared with coincidental sharing between unrelated individuals.

Relative to germline, V is 1 base shorter and J is 0 bases shorter, with 7 bases between their ends. Looking up the germline V gene (reference sequence) yields CDR1 LGHDT and CDR2 YNNKEL. The CDR3 spans 15 residues, from the cysteine through the phenylalanine. Left in the record is the CDR3 DNA by itself, 45 bases read in frame from the first base. All donors were healthy Caucasians. Three pairs of female monozygotic twins, all aged about 18 to 30 years, were included in the twin cohort. CD4+ and CD8+ T cell populations were isolated with positive isolation kits from Invitrogen. With respect to this clonotype: Its antigen specificity is not known. Per-base quality was not reported, and no clone a single base away is much larger than it.

The library came from 5' RACE. The run used an Illumina HiSeq 2000. A universal primer binding site was introduced by template switching, and a unique molecular identifier was present in the final cDNA, enabling accurate counting of TCR cDNA molecules. Specific primers in the conserved constant-segment region were used to synthesize first-strand cDNA for the TCR alpha and beta chains. To control for contamination, each cDNA library was double barcoded with a SMART-Mk sample barcode plus Illumina barcodes. TruSeq adapter sequences along with Illumina sample barcodes were introduced in two successive PCR steps. TCR alpha and beta cDNA libraries were sequenced on the Illumina HiSeq platform with custom primers. In the original analysis: MiGEC was used to process raw reads and extract unique molecular identifiers, and MiXCR was used to find CDR3 positions. Recombination models were inferred per individual with the repgenHMM and IGoR tools using an EM algorithm. Shared clonotypes were analyzed with the tcR package in R, and sharing was normalized by the product of cloneset sizes. To study raw recombination without the effects of thymic and clonal selection, out-of-frame nonproductive sequences were analyzed. TCRdb's own reprocessing of the public reads used fastp at Q25 and MiXCR and kept productive beta chains. CDR3 protein sequences are deduplicated, and each keeps its most common genes and DNA. The V and J calls, along with clone size, are taken from TCRdb and not from the paper's own processing. This sample holds 350,000 to 600,000 distinct CDR3 sequences; 13% to 15% were observed only once. Of the sample, 0.5% to 0.65% falls within the top ten clones.

The data were also submitted as part of a second study, on yellow fever vaccine responses in identical twins. In that second paper, the authors write: The T cell response to vaccination in identical twins was reported by the authors to appear partly convergent and partly personalized. The study precisely tracked vaccine-responding T cell clones in identical twins.

The material sequenced was CD4+ T cells sorted from blood. The chain was built from TRBV3-1 and TRBJ2-4; the D segment could be TRBD2, given 5 matching bases. The receptor was derived from a young woman in good health. This receptor carries the CDR3 CASSQAGVAKNIQYF. DNA sequence: TGTGCCAGCAGCCAAGCCGGGGTAGCCAAAAACATTCAGTACTTC.